This is a list of T cell receptor beta chains from one sample in a study of breast tumors, draining lymph nodes, adjacent tissues. TCRdb independently ran MiXCR on the multiplex PCR reads; one entry per CDR3 protein. Of tens of thousands of distinct CDR3 sequences in the sample, more than 20% were seen once. Input material: breast tumor tissue. Source of these receptors: a female donor with breast cancer. Some clones in this sample may be carry-over from other donors' samples. Both conserved end residues are part of each CDR3. A D gene is named only where the DNA matches it firmly. For some rows the clone size is stated as once, few or many, or as a class when expanded; others skip it.

v_call,clone_size,d_call,j_call,cdr3_aa,cdr3_nt
TRBV19,many,-,TRBJ1-2,CASSILQGDYGYTF,TGTGCCAGTAGTATCCTACAGGGAGACTATGGCTACACCTTC
TRBV28,medium-sized,-,TRBJ2-3,CASSLEALGDKYF,TGTGCCAGCAGCCTCGAGGCCCTTGGCGATAAGTATTTT
TRBV5-8,many,-,TRBJ2-5,CASSRPEGPSIGAQYF,TGTGCCAGCAGCCGCCCGGAGGGCCCGTCAATAGGGGCCCAGTACTTC
TRBV19,many,-,TRBJ1-6,CASSISLNNSPLHF,TGTGCCAGTAGTATATCCCTCAATAATTCACCCCTCCACTTT
TRBV20-1,many,-,TRBJ2-7,CSALSTLVNEQYF,TGCAGTGCCCTGAGCACCCTCGTGAACGAGCAGTACTTC
TRBV5-8,medium-sized,TRBD1,TRBJ2-5,CASSIGTGAAETQYF,TGTGCCAGCAGCATAGGGACAGGGGCGGCGGAGACCCAGTACTTC
TRBV7-8,many,-,TRBJ2-3,CASSLARRKPSTDTQYF,TGTGCCAGCAGCTTAGCGAGACGTAAGCCTAGCACAGATACGCAGTATTTT
TRBV30,-,-,TRBJ1-4,CAWSGAGTTITYEKLFF,TGTGCCTGGAGTGGGGCCGGGACAACTATTACGTATGAAAAACTGTTTTTT
TRBV5-5,many,-,TRBJ2-7,CASSHSGQSEQYF,TGTGCCAGCAGCCACTCAGGACAGTCCGAGCAGTACTTC
TRBV2,few,-,TRBJ1-1,CASNEDMNTEAFF,TGTGCCAGCAATGAGGACATGAACACTGAAGCTTTCTTT
TRBV4-1,many,-,TRBJ2-7,CASSQGPDEQYF,TGCGCCAGCAGCCAAGGTCCCGACGAGCAGTACTTC
TRBV6-1,many,TRBD1,TRBJ1-2,CASRRGDSANYGYTF,TGTGCCAGCAGAAGAGGGGACAGCGCTAACTATGGCTACACCTTC
TRBV2,few,TRBD1,TRBJ2-4,CASSLGQGQNIQYF,TGTGCCAGCAGTTTAGGACAGGGGCAAAACATTCAGTACTTC
TRBV10-3,many,-,TRBJ1-3,CAISQDSGNTIYF,TGTGCCATCAGTCAGGACTCTGGAAACACCATATATTTT
TRBV5-5,many,-,TRBJ2-7,CASSWGVSYEQYF,TGTGCCAGCAGCTGGGGGGTTAGCTACGAGCAGTACTTC
TRBV29-1,few,-,TRBJ2-5,CSVEEETQYF,TGCAGCGTTGAAGAGGAGACCCAGTACTTC
TRBV7-9,many,TRBD2,TRBJ2-3,CASSLGLGGSHTQYF,TGTGCCAGCAGCCTGGGACTAGGCGGGAGTCATACGCAGTATTTT
TRBV4-2,many,-,TRBJ1-4,CASSQDRAGSNEKLFF,TGTGCCAGCAGCCAAGATCGGGCGGGTTCTAATGAAAAACTGTTTTTT
TRBV20-1,many,-,TRBJ1-5,CSARGGSGQPQHF,TGCAGTGCTCGTGGAGGGTCGGGTCAGCCCCAGCATTTT
TRBV20-1,medium-sized,-,TRBJ2-5,CSASIGDRAQYF,TGCAGTGCTTCCATCGGTGATCGGGCCCAGTACTTC
TRBV6-1,many,TRBD2,TRBJ2-1,CASLAGGFYNEQFF,TGTGCCAGCCTAGCGGGGGGGTTCTACAATGAGCAGTTCTTC
TRBV20-1,few,-,TRBJ2-1,CSARDSAPGIPNEQFF,TGCAGTGCTAGAGATTCCGCTCCGGGTATACCCAATGAGCAGTTCTTC
TRBV6-5,many,TRBD2,TRBJ2-2,CASSTSGGSNTGELFF,TGTGCCAGCAGCACTAGCGGGGGCTCGAACACCGGGGAGCTGTTTTTT
TRBV5-6,many,TRBD1,TRBJ2-7,CASSGTGRSEQYF,TGTGCCAGCAGCGGGACAGGTAGAAGTGAGCAGTACTTC
TRBV20-1,large,TRBD1,TRBJ1-6,CSARPPLRQGDSSPLHF,TGCAGTGCTAGACCCCCCTTAAGACAGGGAGATTCCTCACCCCTCCACTTT
TRBV4-2,many,-,TRBJ1-6,CASSQDRRGWNSPLHF,TGTGCCAGCAGCCAAGATAGGAGGGGGTGGAATTCACCCCTCCACTTT
TRBV5-5,-,TRBD1,TRBJ2-5,CASSLVTGGAGTQYF,TGTGCCAGCAGCTTGGTCACAGGGGGCGCCGGGACCCAGTACTTC
TRBV5-6,many,-,TRBJ1-5,CASSLGRINQPQHF,TGTGCCAGCAGCTTGGGCAGGATCAATCAGCCCCAGCATTTT
TRBV7-3,many,-,TRBJ2-1,CASSLGVQGHEQFF,TGTGCCAGCAGCTTAGGCGTCCAGGGGCATGAGCAGTTCTTC
TRBV20-1,many,-,TRBJ1-6,CSAAAGGPLVSPLHF,TGCAGTGCCGCCGCTGGAGGGCCCCTGGTTTCGCCCCTCCACTTT
TRBV20-1,many,-,TRBJ1-6,CSAMDGLGHNSPLHF,TGCAGTGCTATGGACGGATTAGGCCATAATTCACCCCTCCACTTT
TRBV9,many,TRBD1,TRBJ1-3,CASSAQGASGNTIYF,TGTGCCAGCAGCGCACAGGGGGCGAGTGGAAACACCATATATTTT
TRBV11-2,many,TRBD1,TRBJ1-2,CASSLEGTVYGYTF,TGTGCCAGCAGCTTAGAGGGGACAGTCTATGGCTACACCTTC
TRBV2,-,-,TRBJ2-2,CASSVGGFGTGELFF,TGTGCCAGCAGTGTAGGAGGGTTTGGCACCGGGGAGCTGTTTTTT
TRBV27,many,-,TRBJ1-2,CASSLGGRNYGYTF,TGTGCCAGCAGTTTAGGGGGCCGAAACTATGGCTACACCTTC
TRBV20-1,-,-,TRBJ2-5,CSAPLKRHQETQYF,TGCAGTGCCCCGCTGAAGAGGCATCAAGAGACCCAGTACTTC
TRBV12-3/TRBV12-4,many,-,TRBJ1-5,CASSPQGVGQPQHF,TGTGCCAGCAGCCCACAGGGAGTGGGTCAGCCCCAGCATTTT
TRBV25-1,many,-,TRBJ1-2,CASSEFSGNVPYGYTF,TGTGCCAGCAGTGAATTCAGTGGGAACGTACCCTATGGCTACACCTTC
TRBV2,many,TRBD2,TRBJ2-3,CASRSGMTLGDTQYF,TGTGCCAGCAGGAGCGGGATGACACTTGGAGATACGCAGTATTTT
TRBV18,-,TRBD2,TRBJ2-3,CASSPPRTSGSDTQYF,TGTGCCAGCTCACCACCGAGGACTAGCGGGTCAGATACGCAGTATTTT
TRBV4-1,many,-,TRBJ2-7,CASSQDRGTLSSYEQYF,TGCGCCAGCAGCCAAGATCGGGGTACTTTGAGCTCCTACGAGCAGTACTTC
TRBV6-1,many,TRBD1,TRBJ1-6,CASRTGANSPLHF,TGTGCCAGCAGGACAGGGGCAAATTCACCCCTCCACTTT
TRBV7-6,many,-,TRBJ2-1,CASSPVSSVAHNEQFF,TGTGCCAGCAGCCCAGTCTCCTCCGTGGCACACAATGAGCAGTTCTTC
TRBV5-8,many,-,TRBJ2-5,CASSGGSLGETQYF,TGTGCCAGCAGCGGCGGGTCACTCGGGGAGACCCAGTACTTC
TRBV6-1,many,-,TRBJ1-2,CASSPDGNYGYTF,TGTGCCAGCAGCCCAGACGGAAACTATGGCTACACCTTC
TRBV20-1,many,TRBD2,TRBJ2-3,CSAREGLAALFDTQYF,TGCAGTGCTAGAGAAGGACTAGCGGCCCTTTTCGATACGCAGTATTTT
TRBV20-1,many,TRBD1,TRBJ1-4,CSARAPGQGTNEKLFF,TGCAGTGCTAGGGCCCCAGGACAGGGCACTAATGAAAAACTGTTTTTT
TRBV13,many,-,TRBJ1-2,CASSLKRGSGYTF,TGTGCCAGCAGCCTCAAAAGGGGAAGTGGCTACACCTTC
TRBV29-1,many,-,TRBJ2-7,CSVRTGLTYEQYF,TGCAGCGTTAGAACAGGACTAACCTACGAGCAGTACTTC
TRBV4-1,large,TRBD1,TRBJ1-2,CASSQDRGTGGASGYTF,TGCGCCAGCAGCCAAGATCGTGGGACAGGGGGCGCGAGTGGCTACACCTTC
TRBV30,-,-,TRBJ2-5,CAWSVGGAFSETQYF,TGTGCCTGGTCCGTGGGGGGGGCGTTCTCGGAGACCCAGTACTTC
TRBV30,-,-,TRBJ1-2,CAWSSTGDGYTF,TGTGCCTGGAGTTCTACGGGGGATGGCTACACCTTC